This TCR beta chain was sequenced during a study of OX40 agonist ivuxolimab in advanced cancers. Profiled with immunoSEQ multiplex PCR; TCRdb holds only in-frame clones, not every one. The table records roughly 51,000 clones, around 89% of them present only once. This CDR3 region has 16 residues. Germline V gives CDR1 LNHDA, CDR2 SQIVND (reference sequence). Germline trimming cut 5 bases from V and 6 bases from J; bases unmatched to any gene: 9. This clone occurred a few times. The receptor's source is an adult with an advanced solid tumor such as melanoma, head and neck, liver or kidney cancer. The sample consisted of CD4+ or CD8+ T cells sorted from blood, taken in a trial of the OX40 agonist ivuxolimab. V and J are TRBV19 and TRBJ2-2; the match to TRBD2 covers 10 bases. The CDR3 protein is CASSRAAGGPAGELFF. Here the CDR3 DNA reads TGTGCCAGTAGTCGGGCAGCGGGAGGGCCCGCCGGGGAGCTGTTTTTT.